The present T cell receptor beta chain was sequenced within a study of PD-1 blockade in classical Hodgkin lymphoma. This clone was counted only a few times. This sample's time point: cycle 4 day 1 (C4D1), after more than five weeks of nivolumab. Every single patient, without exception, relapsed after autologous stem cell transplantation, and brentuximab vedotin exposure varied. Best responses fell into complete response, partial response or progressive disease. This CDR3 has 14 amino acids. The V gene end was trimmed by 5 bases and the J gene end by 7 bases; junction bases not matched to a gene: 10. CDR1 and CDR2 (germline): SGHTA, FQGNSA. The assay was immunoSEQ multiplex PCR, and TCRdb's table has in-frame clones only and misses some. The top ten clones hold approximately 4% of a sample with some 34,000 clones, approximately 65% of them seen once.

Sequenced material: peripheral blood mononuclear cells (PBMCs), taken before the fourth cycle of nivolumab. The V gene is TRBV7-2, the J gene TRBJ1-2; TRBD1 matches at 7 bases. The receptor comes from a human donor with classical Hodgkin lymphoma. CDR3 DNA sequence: TGTGCCAGCAGCGCCCGACAGGGATACGTTGGCTACACCTTC. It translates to CASSARQGYVGYTF.